This T cell receptor (beta chain) was identified during a study of CD8+CD57+ T cells in acquired aplastic anemia. Germline V gives CDR1 MNHEY, CDR2 SVGEGT. The V end lost 0 bases, the J end lost 3 bases, and 16 bases lay between the germline ends. The CDR3 is 17 residues long. This clonotype has ten or more counts. A much more abundant neighbour one base away suggests this may be a read error. Profiling of TCR beta VDJ combinations and CDR3 sequences used genomic DNA as template. TCRdb re-called the reads with MiXCR, one entry per CDR3 protein. Counted here are 40,000 or so distinct CDR3 sequences, approximately 73% occurring once; the ten biggest clones make up approximately 22%.

The chain employs TRBV6-2 or TRBV6-3 and TRBJ2-3; D is perhaps TRBD2 (5 bases). This receptor was taken from a human donor in good health, serving as a control. Input material: sorted CD4+, CD8+, or CD8+CD57+ T cells (not recorded which) from PBMCs. CDR3 in DNA: TGTGCCAGCAGTTACTCGAGGCTAGCTATCGCAACAGATACGCAGTATTTT. It is translated as CASSYSRLAIATDTQYF.